A selection of T cell receptor beta chains follows, all from one sample in a study of shared clonotypes between healthy human individuals. Clones were sequenced by immunoSEQ multiplex PCR, and TCRdb holds only the in-frame ones, with some missing. This table has about 99,000 clones, around 47% appearing once. The sample taken for sequencing was PBMCs. The receptor set was obtained from a woman in her thirties or forties in good health. Some clones in this sample may be carry-over from other donors' samples. CDR3s include the opening cysteine and the closing phenylalanine or tryptophan. The D gene is left open where the match is weak. Clone size is stated in some rows and not others, as once, few, many or a class when expanded.

J: TRBJ2-5; V: TRBV28; D: TRBD2; size: many; DNA: TGTGCCAGCAGCGACGCCCTAGCGGGAGGGATCGAGACCCAGTACTTC; CDR3: CASSDALAGGIETQYF
J: TRBJ1-4; V: TRBV27; D: TRBD1; size: many; DNA: TGTGCCAGCAGTTTAGGAGGGACAGGGGCCTCAACTAATGAAAAACTGTTTTTT; CDR3: CASSLGGTGASTNEKLFF
J: TRBJ2-2; V: TRBV2; D: TRBD2; size: .; DNA: TGTGCCAGCAGAATCCAGGGAGGGATCACCGGGGAGCTGTTTTTT; CDR3: CASRIQGGITGELFF
J: TRBJ1-4; V: TRBV9; D: .; size: .; DNA: TGTGCCAGCAGCGTCCGGGGCGACAATGAAAAACTGTTTTTT; CDR3: CASSVRGDNEKLFF
J: TRBJ2-2; V: TRBV4-1; D: .; size: .; DNA: TGCGCCAGCAGCCAAGATATAGGGTTGGGGCCATCCACCGGGGAGCTGTTTTTT; CDR3: CASSQDIGLGPSTGELFF
J: TRBJ1-3; V: TRBV29-1; D: .; size: many; DNA: TGCAGCGTTGAAGATCCAAACAGGGTCTCTGGAAACACCATATATTTT; CDR3: CSVEDPNRVSGNTIYF
J: TRBJ1-5; V: TRBV7-8; D: .; size: once; DNA: TGTGCCAGCAGCTTAGTGGCGGCGAGCAATCAGCCCCAGCATTTT; CDR3: CASSLVAASNQPQHF
J: TRBJ1-1; V: TRBV4-3; D: .; size: .; DNA: TGCGCCAGCAGCCGTGCCGGGGCGAGCACTGAAGCTTTCTTT; CDR3: CASSRAGASTEAFF
J: TRBJ2-7; V: TRBV30; D: .; size: .; DNA: TGTGCCTGGAGTGTAACGGCCCACGAGCAGTACTTC; CDR3: CAWSVTAHEQYF
J: TRBJ1-5; V: TRBV30; D: TRBD1; size: many; DNA: TGTGCCTGGAGTATGGGACAGGGGAATCAGCCCCAGCATTTT; CDR3: CAWSMGQGNQPQHF
J: TRBJ2-2; V: TRBV5-4; D: .; size: once; DNA: TGTGCCAGCAGCGTCCGGGGGCCTAGTACCGGGGAGCTGTTTTTT; CDR3: CASSVRGPSTGELFF
J: TRBJ1-1; V: TRBV14; D: .; size: .; DNA: TGTGCCAGCAGCCAAGTCGGGCAGGGACTCGTCGCTTTCTTT; CDR3: CASSQVGQGLVAFF
J: TRBJ1-3; V: TRBV4-1; D: .; size: few; DNA: TGCGCCAGCAGCCCAGGCTTCAGGGGATCTGGAAACACCATATATTTT; CDR3: CASSPGFRGSGNTIYF
J: TRBJ2-7; V: TRBV19; D: .; size: many; DNA: TGTGCCAGTAGTATAGATCCGGGCGGCGAGCAGTACTTC; CDR3: CASSIDPGGEQYF
J: TRBJ2-1; V: TRBV7-2; D: .; size: .; DNA: TGTGCCAGCAGCCCGAAAAGCGAAGGCTCCTACAATGAGCAGTTCTTC; CDR3: CASSPKSEGSYNEQFF
J: TRBJ1-5; V: TRBV29-1; D: .; size: .; DNA: TGCAGCGTCCAGGAGGGACATAACAATCAGCCCCAGCATTTT; CDR3: CSVQEGHNNQPQHF
J: TRBJ2-7; V: TRBV4-2; D: .; size: few; DNA: TGTGCCAGCAGCCCCCGACAGTCCTCCTACGAGCAGTACTTC; CDR3: CASSPRQSSYEQYF
J: TRBJ2-5; V: TRBV27; D: .; size: many; DNA: TGTGCCAGCAGCGATAACCAAGAGACCCAGTACTTC; CDR3: CASSDNQETQYF
J: TRBJ2-7; V: TRBV7-9; D: .; size: .; DNA: TGTGCCAGCAGCTCCGGGATCTACGAGCAGTACTTC; CDR3: CASSSGIYEQYF
J: TRBJ2-5; V: TRBV15; D: TRBD1; size: .; DNA: TGTGCCACCAGCAGAGACACCGGGACAGGGGGCGAAGAGCAGTACTTC; CDR3: CATSRDTGTGGEEQYF
J: TRBJ2-5; V: TRBV9; D: .; size: few; DNA: TGTGCCAGCAGCGGCGACAACCAAGAGACCCAGTACTTC; CDR3: CASSGDNQETQYF
J: TRBJ1-2; V: TRBV29-1; D: .; size: .; DNA: TGCAGCGCCACCTTTGAGGATGGCTACACCTTC; CDR3: CSATFEDGYTF
J: TRBJ2-7; V: TRBV28; D: .; size: once; DNA: TGTGCCAGCGTGGGGAGGAGATCGGGAGAGCAGTACTTC; CDR3: CASVGRRSGEQYF
J: TRBJ2-7; V: TRBV11-2; D: .; size: .; DNA: TGTGCCAGCAGCCATTTTCTAGCGAACCCCTTCGAGCAGTACTTC; CDR3: CASSHFLANPFEQYF
J: TRBJ2-7; V: TRBV5-4; D: TRBD1; size: .; DNA: TGTGCCAGCAGCTCGGGGGACAGGCTTAGAGGGGAGCAGTACTTC; CDR3: CASSSGDRLRGEQYF
J: TRBJ2-3; V: TRBV29-1; D: .; size: .; DNA: TGCAGCGGCGGATCCGGGGCAGATACGCAGTATTTT; CDR3: CSGGSGADTQYF
J: TRBJ2-7; V: TRBV30; D: TRBD1; size: many; DNA: TGTGCCTGGAGGAACCGGGACAGGGGTGGCTATGAGCAGTACTTC; CDR3: CAWRNRDRGGYEQYF
J: TRBJ2-5; V: TRBV9; D: TRBD2; size: few; DNA: TGTGCCAGCAGCGTAGACACTAGCGTACAAGAGACCCAGTACTTC; CDR3: CASSVDTSVQETQYF
J: TRBJ2-7; V: TRBV30; D: .; size: many; DNA: TGTGCCTGGAGTGTACCCCCGGGGCGCGTCACCTACGAGCAGTACTTC; CDR3: CAWSVPPGRVTYEQYF
J: TRBJ1-2; V: TRBV2; D: .; size: many; DNA: TGTGCCAGCAGTGTCCGGCAGGGGATGCGCGGCTACACCTTC; CDR3: CASSVRQGMRGYTF
J: TRBJ2-7; V: TRBV15; D: .; size: .; DNA: TGTGCCACCAGCCCTGCGTCTGGGGACACCTCCTACGAGCAGTACTTC; CDR3: CATSPASGDTSYEQYF
J: TRBJ1-3; V: TRBV9; D: .; size: .; DNA: TGTGCCAGCAGCGTAGGGACAGACTCTGGAAACACCATATATTTT; CDR3: CASSVGTDSGNTIYF
J: TRBJ1-1; V: TRBV18; D: TRBD1; size: .; DNA: TGTGCCAGCTCACTCACCGGGACAGCTGAAGCTTTCTTT; CDR3: CASSLTGTAEAFF
J: TRBJ2-3; V: TRBV7-2; D: .; size: .; DNA: TGTGCCAGCAGCTGGCGATCCCGCACAGATACGCAGTATTTT; CDR3: CASSWRSRTDTQYF
J: TRBJ1-1; V: TRBV5-1; D: TRBD1; size: .; DNA: TGCGCCAGCAGCTCCTGGACAGGGGATAACACTGAAGCTTTCTTT; CDR3: CASSSWTGDNTEAFF
J: TRBJ1-5; V: TRBV6-1; D: TRBD1; size: many; DNA: TGTGCCAGCAGGCCAGGGGGCGCGGATCAGCCCCAGCATTTT; CDR3: CASRPGGADQPQHF
J: TRBJ1-3; V: TRBV30; D: .; size: many; DNA: TGTGCCTGGAGTGAAAGGGGATCTGGAAACACCATATATTTT; CDR3: CAWSERGSGNTIYF
J: TRBJ1-4; V: TRBV9; D: .; size: few; DNA: TGTGCCAGCAGCGCGGGAGTTGGGGGAGAAAAACTGTTTTTT; CDR3: CASSAGVGGEKLFF
J: TRBJ1-2; V: TRBV28; D: .; size: few; DNA: TGTGCCAGCAGCCGCGGCCCCTTAAACACCTTC; CDR3: CASSRGPLNTF
J: TRBJ2-3; V: TRBV5-1; D: TRBD2; size: .; DNA: TGCGCCAGCAGCTTGGGTGGTAGCGGGGGATCAGATACGCAGTATTTT; CDR3: CASSLGGSGGSDTQYF
J: TRBJ2-3; V: TRBV4-2; D: TRBD2; size: .; DNA: TGTGCCAGCAGCCGAGCGCTAGCGGGTGGAGCAGATACGCAGTATTTT; CDR3: CASSRALAGGADTQYF
J: TRBJ2-1; V: TRBV20-1; D: .; size: many; DNA: TGCAGTGCTCTTGACTACAATGAGCAGTTCTTC; CDR3: CSALDYNEQFF
J: TRBJ2-1; V: TRBV15; D: TRBD2; size: few; DNA: TGTGCCACCAGCAGAGCGGGAGGCGGTGAGCAGTTCTTC; CDR3: CATSRAGGGEQFF
J: TRBJ1-5; V: TRBV4-3; D: .; size: .; DNA: TGCGCCAGCAGCTTGGATGTGGGGCCTCATCAGCCCCAGCATTTT; CDR3: CASSLDVGPHQPQHF
J: TRBJ2-5; V: TRBV2; D: .; size: many; DNA: TGTGCCAGCAGTCCAGAGGGACAAGAGACCCAGTACTTC; CDR3: CASSPEGQETQYF
J: TRBJ2-1; V: TRBV27; D: .; size: .; DNA: TGTGCCAGCAGTTTATATCCCCTCTCCTACAATGAGCAGTTCTTC; CDR3: CASSLYPLSYNEQFF
J: TRBJ2-7; V: TRBV4-1; D: .; size: .; DNA: TGCGCCAGCAGCCAAGGTCGGGGGGCGTTCTACGAGCAGTACTTC; CDR3: CASSQGRGAFYEQYF
J: TRBJ2-7; V: TRBV9; D: .; size: .; DNA: TGTGCCAGCAGCGTGGGCCCGGACTCCTATCACGAGCAGTACTTC; CDR3: CASSVGPDSYHEQYF